Below are 21 T cell receptor beta chains sequenced from a single sample in a study of CD8 T cells in ankylosing spondylitis. These receptors' targets are unknown. TCRdb used MiXCR to reprocess the 5' RACE reads, holding one entry per CDR3 protein. The data hold about 750,000 distinct CDR3 sequences, with about 20% observed a single time. Study findings and constraints: A motif of eight highly homologous TCR beta variants was seen as apparently characteristic of ankylosing spondylitis blood.

Sequenced: blood, either unsorted or a sorted T cell fraction (not recorded which). Source of these receptors: a male donor with ankylosing spondylitis.

In its sample, this clonotype was seen a few times. The chain is built from TRBV4-1 and TRBJ2-1; 9 nucleotides match TRBD2. Germline V gene lookup returns CDR1 MGHRA and CDR2 YSYEKL. V lost 1 base, J lost 3 bases, and 4 bases stayed unmatched. This CDR3 has 16 amino acids. This chain's CDR3 is CASSQAAGGLYNEQFF. The CDR3 DNA reads as TGCGCCAGCAGCCAAGCCGCGGGGGGGCTCTACAATGAGCAGTTCTTC.

This chain connects TRBV5-6 to TRBJ2-1; D may be TRBD1 or TRBD2 (5 bases each). The CDR3 consists of 15 residues. Deletions cut 4 bases from V and 2 bases from J, with 13 bases between. Germline V gene lookup returns CDR1 SGHDT and CDR2 YYEEEE. The CDR3 is CASSNRDRAYNEQFF. In nucleotides, the CDR3 is TGTGCCAGCAGCAACCGGGACCGAGCCTACAATGAGCAGTTCTTC.

This clonotype was picked up a small number of times. This rearrangement joins TRBV3-1 to TRBJ2-3, with a tentative D call TRBD2 (5 bases). The CDR3 totals 14 residues. The V gene lost 8 bases and the J gene lost 0 bases, with 12 bases spanning the gap. Per germline, CDR1 LGHDT and CDR2 YNNKEL (reference sequence). CDR3 region: CASALSGSTDTQYF. The CDR3 coding sequence is TGTGCCAGCGCTCTGAGCGGTAGCACAGATACGCAGTATTTT.

This clonotype was seen ten or more times. The chain recombines TRBV12-3 or TRBV12-4 with TRBJ1-1, with D unclear. This CDR3 is 12 amino acids long. Trimming took 6 bases from V and 7 from J, leaving 12 bases between them. The CDR3 sequence is CASSSRPGEAFF. In nucleotides, the CDR3 is TGTGCCAGCAGCTCCAGGCCTGGTGAAGCTTTCTTT.

This sequence joins TRBV7-8 and TRBJ1-5; possible D gene TRBD1, 6 bases. V was trimmed by 5 bases and J by 4 bases, leaving 18 bases between them. CDR1 SGHVS and CDR2 FQNEAQ come from the germline V gene. The CDR3 is 16 amino acids. As DNA, the CDR3 is TGTGCCAGCAGCAAAAACGAAGAGAGGGGGAATCAGCCCCAGCATTTT. Protein sequence: CASSKNEERGNQPQHF.

The chain employs TRBV12-3 or TRBV12-4 and TRBJ1-1, with D perhaps matching TRBD1 (5 bases). Trimming removed 6 bases from V and 12 bases from J, with 20 bases in between. The CDR3 length is 13 residues. CDR3 in DNA: TGTGCCAGCAGCTCGGATAGCGGCAGGGAACCTTTCTTT. This gives the protein CASSSDSGREPFF.

In its sample, this clonotype was seen many times. The V and J genes are TRBV7-8 and TRBJ1-1; 7 bases map to TRBD1. The CDR3 sequence is 15 residues long. The germline CDR1 and CDR2 sequences are SGHVS and FQNEAQ. After removal of 2 bases from V and 6 bases from J, the junction contained 9 bases not matched to a gene. The CDR3 DNA sequence: TGTGCCAGCAGCTTATTGTTCTTGGGGACAGCTGAAGCTTTCTTT. This encodes CASSLLFLGTAEAFF.

This clonotype was observed a handful of times. The genes are TRBV24-1 and TRBJ2-5; the match to TRBD2 covers 8 bases. Germline values: CDR1 KGHDR, CDR2 SFDVKD. This CDR3 has 17 residues. V dropped 8 bases and J dropped 2; count of bases not matched to a gene: 15. CDR3 amino acids: CATKKGGAGVEQETQYF. In DNA, the CDR3 is TGTGCCACCAAAAAGGGTGGAGCGGGAGTGGAACAAGAGACCCAGTACTTC.

This chain uses TRBV12-3 or TRBV12-4 with TRBJ2-2; D possibly corresponds to TRBD2 (6 bases). The CDR3 covers 16 residues. Trimming removed 5 bases at V and 2 bases at J, with 15 bases between. The CDR3 DNA reads TGTGCCAGCAGTCCCCCGCGGGGAAAAAACACCGGGGAGCTGTTTTTT. Its translation: CASSPPRGKNTGELFF.

The V and J genes are TRBV27 and TRBJ1-5; no firm D call. Deletions cut 2 bases from V and 4 bases from J, with 12 bases between. The CDR3 runs 15 residues. CDR1 and CDR2 (germline): MNHEY, SMNVEV (reference sequence). The CDR3 sequence is CASSLAGSPNQPQHF. In DNA, the CDR3 is TGTGCCAGCAGTTTAGCAGGTTCCCCAAATCAGCCCCAGCATTTT.

The V call is TRBV20-1, the J call TRBJ2-1; D is undetermined. V was trimmed by 0 bases and J by 4 bases, leaving 16 bases between them. CDR1 and CDR2 from the germline V gene are DFQATT and SNEGSKA (reference sequence). This CDR3 is 16 amino acids long. CDR3 sequence: CSARDLSDETYNEQFF. The CDR3 DNA is TGCAGTGCTAGAGATCTTAGTGACGAGACTTACAATGAGCAGTTCTTC.

Only a few counts were recorded for this clonotype. V is TRBV20-1 and J is TRBJ2-7, with 13 positions matching TRBD2. This CDR3 comprises 14 residues. The germline V gene encodes CDR1 DFQATT and CDR2 SNEGSKA (reference sequence). After removal of 5 bases from V and 3 bases from J, the junction contained 4 bases not matched to a gene. CDR3 loop: CSAGLAGVNYEQYF. CDR3 DNA sequence: TGCAGTGCTGGACTAGCGGGGGTCAACTACGAGCAGTACTTC.

The chain uses TRBV18 and TRBJ2-5; no clear D. Germline lookup yields CDR1 KGHSH and CDR2 LQKENI. The CDR3 consists of 14 residues. The ends were cut back, 0 bases at V and 5 bases at J, with 10 bases in the middle. CDR3 residues: CASSPPIDGETQYF. Written as DNA, the CDR3 is TGTGCCAGCTCACCACCTATCGACGGGGAGACCCAGTACTTC.

This clonotype was seen a few times. The rearrangement uses TRBV29-1 and TRBJ2-3, with a possible D match to TRBD2 (6 bases). This CDR3 spans 14 amino acids. V dropped 3 bases and J dropped 0 bases, with 10 bases sitting between them. Germline CDR1 and CDR2: SQVTM and ANQGSEA. CDR3: CSVDGGVSTDTQYF. For the CDR3, the DNA is TGCAGCGTTGATGGAGGGGTAAGCACAGATACGCAGTATTTT.

This sequence joins TRBV5-5 and TRBJ1-2, with TRBD1 matching 10 bases. This CDR3 has 16 amino acids. CDR1 and CDR2 from the germline V gene are SGHKS and YYEKEE (reference sequence). V dropped 2 bases and J dropped 2; count of bases not matched to a gene: 6. In DNA, the CDR3 is TGTGCCAGCAGCTTAACTATGACAGGGGGCAACTATGGCTACACCTTC. Encoded protein: CASSLTMTGGNYGYTF.

The CDR3 here is CASTDRDMNTEAFF. The CDR3 nucleotides are TGTGCCAGCACGGACAGGGACATGAACACTGAAGCTTTCTTT. V gene TRBV28 combines with J gene TRBJ1-1, with 8 bases matching TRBD1. Germline V CDR1 and CDR2: MDHEN, SYDVKM. V was pared by 7 bases and J by 0 bases, with 4 bases of the junction left unmatched. The CDR3 sequence is 14 residues long.

This clonotype was observed a handful of times. The chain recombines TRBV6-2 or TRBV6-3 with TRBJ1-5; TRBD1 matches 8 bases. The length of the CDR3 is 14 residues. Germline CDR1 is MNHEY and CDR2 is SVGEGT. V was pared by 6 bases and J by 9 bases, with 10 bases of the junction left unmatched. The CDR3 loop is CASSLGQGQSPQHF. For the CDR3, the DNA is TGTGCCAGCAGCCTCGGACAGGGTCAATCGCCCCAGCATTTT.

This clonotype was seen at least ten times. The chain links TRBV6-5 to TRBJ1-1; D ambiguous. Germline V gene sequence: CDR1 MNHEY, CDR2 SVGAGI. The CDR3 is 15 amino acids. Trimming took off 2 bases at V and 8 bases at J, with 18 bases between the two ends. CDR3 bases: TGTGCCAGCAGTTACGCAGCATCCGTCCAGTGGGAAGCTTTCTTT. Encoded protein: CASSYAASVQWEAFF.

The rearrangement links TRBV3-1 to TRBJ1-1; no clear D gene. Looked up from germline, CDR1 is LGHDT and CDR2 is YNNKEL (reference sequence). The CDR3 length is 15 residues. Trimming pared 1 base from V and 2 bases from J, leaving 11 bases between. CDR3 DNA: TGTGCCAGCAGCCAAGGCTTGAGGGATAACACTGAAGCTTTCTTT. As protein: CASSQGLRDNTEAFF.

This clonotype came up a few times. The chain has TRBV7-2 and TRBJ2-7, with TRBD1 matching over 7 bases. CDR1 and CDR2 (germline): SGHTA, FQGNSA. This CDR3 contains 17 residues. Trimming at V came to 5 bases and at J to 1 base, leaving 14 bases not matched to a gene. CDR3 sequence (DNA): TGTGCCAGCAGCCAAGGGGTCGGGACAGACCTTTCCTACGAGCAGTACTTC. Amino acids: CASSQGVGTDLSYEQYF.

This clonotype occurred a few times. The gene calls are TRBV29-1 and TRBJ2-5, with a tentative D call TRBD2 (5 bases). This CDR3 is 14 amino acids long. Trimming removed 5 bases from V and 1 base from J, with 14 bases in between. In germline, CDR1 is SQVTM, CDR2 ANQGSEA. The CDR3 region is CSVNGGETQETQYF. The CDR3 nucleotides are TGCAGCGTTAACGGTGGGGAGACCCAAGAGACCCAGTACTTC.